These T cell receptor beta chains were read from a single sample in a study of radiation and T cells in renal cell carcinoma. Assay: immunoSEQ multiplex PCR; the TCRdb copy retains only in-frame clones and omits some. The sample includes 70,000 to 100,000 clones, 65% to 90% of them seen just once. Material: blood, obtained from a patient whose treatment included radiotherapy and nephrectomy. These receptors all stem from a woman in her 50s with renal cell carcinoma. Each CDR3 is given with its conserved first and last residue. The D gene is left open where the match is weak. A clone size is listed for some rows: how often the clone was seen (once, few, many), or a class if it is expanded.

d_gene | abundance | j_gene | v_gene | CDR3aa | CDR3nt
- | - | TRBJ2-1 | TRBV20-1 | CSAIFNEQFF | TGCAGTGCTATTTTCAATGAGCAGTTCTTC
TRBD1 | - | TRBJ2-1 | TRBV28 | CASAETGGNEQFF | TGTGCCAGCGCAGAGACAGGGGGCAATGAGCAGTTCTTC
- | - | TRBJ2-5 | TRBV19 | CASKEGAGETQYF | TGTGCCAGTAAAGAGGGGGCGGGGGAGACCCAGTACTTC
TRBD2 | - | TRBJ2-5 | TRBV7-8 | CASSLVHLAAQETQYF | TGTGCCAGCAGCTTAGTACATCTAGCGGCTCAAGAGACCCAGTACTTC
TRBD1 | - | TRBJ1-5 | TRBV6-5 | CASSPHRGKQPQHF | TGTGCCAGCAGTCCTCACAGGGGGAAGCAGCCCCAGCATTTT
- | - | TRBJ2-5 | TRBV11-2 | CASRDTGSAVETQYF | TGTGCCAGCAGGGACACAGGGAGTGCGGTCGAGACCCAGTACTTC
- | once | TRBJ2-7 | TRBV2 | CASSDARATYEQYF | TGTGCCAGCAGTGATGCCAGGGCTACCTACGAGCAGTACTTC
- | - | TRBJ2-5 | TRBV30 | CAWKTGRFEETQYF | TGTGCCTGGAAGACGGGACGGTTCGAAGAGACCCAGTACTTC
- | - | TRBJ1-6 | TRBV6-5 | CASSSEGVSYNSPLHF | TGTGCCAGCAGTTCGGAGGGAGTATCCTATAATTCACCCCTCCACTTT
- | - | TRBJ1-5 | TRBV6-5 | CASRATGPNQPQHF | TGTGCCAGCAGAGCCACAGGGCCCAATCAGCCCCAGCATTTT
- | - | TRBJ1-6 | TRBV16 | CASRRVNSPLHF | TGTGCCAGCAGACGGGTTAATTCACCCCTCCACTTT
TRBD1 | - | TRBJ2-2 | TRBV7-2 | CASSLQGETGELFF | TGTGCCAGCAGCTTACAGGGGGAAACCGGGGAGCTGTTTTTT
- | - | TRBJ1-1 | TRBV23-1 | CASLQELRALRAFF | TGCGCCAGCTTACAAGAACTCAGGGCGTTGCGGGCTTTCTTT
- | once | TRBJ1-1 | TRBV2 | CASSERFWRGRSDTEAFF | TGTGCCAGCAGTGAAAGGTTTTGGCGGGGTAGGAGTGACACTGAAGCTTTCTTT
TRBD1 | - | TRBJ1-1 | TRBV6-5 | CASSSDRDIEAFF | TGTGCCAGCAGTTCCGACAGGGACATTGAAGCTTTCTTT
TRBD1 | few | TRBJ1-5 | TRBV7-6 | CASSLMTGGNQPQHF | TGTGCCAGCAGCTTGATGACAGGGGGTAATCAGCCCCAGCATTTT
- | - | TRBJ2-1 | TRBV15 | CATSRDLEGSSEQFF | TGTGCCACCAGCAGAGATCTCGAGGGATCTTCTGAGCAGTTCTTC
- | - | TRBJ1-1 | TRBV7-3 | CASSLERGLKAFF | TGTGCCAGCAGCTTAGAGCGGGGACTGAAAGCTTTCTTT
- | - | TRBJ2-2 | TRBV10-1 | CASSESGKAGELFF | TGCGCCAGCAGTGAGTCTGGGAAGGCCGGGGAGCTGTTTTTT
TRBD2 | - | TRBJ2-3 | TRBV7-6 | CASSLVSGRAVDTQYF | TGTGCCAGCAGCTTAGTTAGCGGGAGGGCCGTAGATACGCAGTATTTT
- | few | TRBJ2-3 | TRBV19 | CASSMFDTQYF | TGTGCCAGTAGTATGTTCGATACGCAGTATTTT
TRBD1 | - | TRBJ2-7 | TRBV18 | CASSPPSKGAHEQYF | TGTGCCAGCTCACCACCGTCCAAGGGGGCACACGAGCAGTACTTC
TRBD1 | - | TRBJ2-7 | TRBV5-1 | CASSRRMTGGNEQYF | TGTGCCAGCAGCCGTAGGATGACAGGGGGCAACGAGCAGTACTTC
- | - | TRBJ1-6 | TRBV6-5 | CASSYVGPDNSPLHF | TGTGCCAGCAGTTACGTCGGCCCGGACAATTCACCCCTCCACTTT
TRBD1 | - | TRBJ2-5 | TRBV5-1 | CASSLAGGQETQYF | TGCGCCAGCAGCTTGGCAGGGGGCCAAGAGACCCAGTACTTC
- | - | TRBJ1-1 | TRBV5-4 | CASSLRVPGGTEAFF | TGTGCCAGCAGCTTAAGGGTGCCCGGTGGCACTGAAGCTTTCTTT
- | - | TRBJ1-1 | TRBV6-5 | CASSLQVNTEAFF | TGTGCCAGCAGCCTACAGGTGAACACTGAAGCTTTCTTT
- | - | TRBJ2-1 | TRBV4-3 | CASSQDGGLTNEQFF | TGCGCCAGCAGCCAAGACGGAGGACTCACCAATGAGCAGTTCTTC